This T cell receptor beta chain appears in the sequencing data of a study of blood T cell repertoires in COVID-19. Across the whole study: PBMCs, B-cell-depleted T cells, or T cells were the source of the cDNA or gDNA that made up the material.

Looked up from germline, CDR1 is MNHNS and CDR2 is SASEGT. This CDR3 contains 16 residues. The V gene end was trimmed by 1 base and the J gene end by 2 bases; junction bases not matched to a gene: 7. The method was immunoSEQ multiplex PCR; TCRdb's version includes in-frame clones alone and lacks a portion of them. The data contain about 190,000 clones, 78% of them singletons. This clonotype originated in a woman aged 80 or older with active or convalescent COVID-19. Sequenced sample: peripheral blood. The V and J genes are TRBV6-1 and TRBJ2-7, with 8 bases that match TRBD1. CDR3 protein: CASSEGRTGWTYEQYF. The CDR3 DNA reads TGTGCCAGCAGTGAAGGTCGGACAGGGTGGACCTACGAGCAGTACTTC.